This TCR beta chain was profiled in a study of T cells in Graves' hyperthyroidism and ophthalmopathy (dated by TCRdb to about 2019). With respect to the entire study: Peripheral blood was collected at initial diagnosis, before any treatment. TCR V-J signatures able to tell the groups apart were searched for in a discovery cohort of some 100 patients, of whom over 40 had Graves' ophthalmopathy and 57 had stable Graves' hyperthyroidism. Prospective prediction of ophthalmopathy was tested in an independent validation cohort of 18 to 20 hyperthyroidism patients and around 16 patients who later progressed to ophthalmopathy. The roughly 94 discovery patients were randomly divided into training and test sets at a 7:3 ratio. The study also compared thyroid tissue and blood T-cell repertoires from a handful of Graves' hyperthyroidism patients. Once sampling was done, hyperthyroidism patients were given methimazole at a starting dose of 30 mg daily, whereas ophthalmopathy patients were given high-dose intravenous methylprednisolone. According to the paper, TCR Vbeta CDR3 sequencing was carried out on over 130 peripheral blood samples, which came from under 50 ophthalmopathy, 75 or so hyperthyroidism and roughly 17 progressor patients.

Stable Graves' hyperthyroidism was defined as no progression to ophthalmopathy during 18 months of follow-up. Hyperthyroidism patients were aged 18 to 65 years and newly diagnosed, with disease duration of less than 2 months. Any patient with an uncontrolled infection, another autoimmune disease, pregnancy or lactation was excluded. Diagnoses relied on clinical symptoms, serum thyroxine and TRAb, thyroid ultrasound and orbital computed tomography. PBMCs were isolated from 7.5 to 10 ml of fresh peripheral blood by Ficoll-Paque density gradient centrifugation. Total RNA was extracted with Trizol reagent, and quality was checked on an Agilent 2100 Bioanalyzer. The TCR beta CDR3 regions were amplified from RNA transcripts. For the first round of RT-PCR on the TCR CDR3, the HTBI primer set was used together with the Qiagen OneStep RT-PCR kit. The libraries were constructed in a second round of multiplex PCR and then size-selected and purified. Sequencing of the libraries was done on an Illumina HiSeq2000 using paired-end 100 bp reads. The authors processed their data as follows. SOAPnuke was used to process the raw data, throwing out any read that contained adapters or uncalled bases, had a mean Phred below 15, or lacked an exact constant-primer or identifier match. High-quality paired reads were merged with COPE v1.2.5, and unique nucleotide sequences were defined as clonotypes. MiTCR v1.1 was used to align the clonotypes against IMGT TRBV, TRBD and TRBJ reference segments. The analysis was restricted to V-J combinations with a frequency above 0.0001, which together covered about 99% of the repertoires. The TCS score was defined as F50 (clonal expansion) divided by E x V (chaos), with BLOSUM62-based TCRdist calculated between CDR3 peptides within each V-J. Welch's t-statistics and random forest reduced roughly 540 V-J features to about 13, which were used in a naive Bayes classifier (R e1071). The Morisita-Horn index was used to measure how similar the thyroid and blood repertoires were. TCRdb handled the public reads itself, with Q25 trimming in fastp and clone calling in MiXCR, and kept productive beta chains. Each CDR3 protein appears once, grouped with its most common genes and DNA. TCRdb, rather than the study authors, made the V and J calls. The sample profile shows over 700,000 distinct CDR3 sequences; around 40% of them were found once. Less than 40% of the sample goes to the ten largest clones.

The paper's findings and limits, for the study overall: A model built on a 13 V-J signature distinguished ophthalmopathy from stable hyperthyroidism, reaching roughly 88% sensitivity and 81.08% specificity in cross-validation and 80%/75% in testing. Most expanded thyroid clonotypes (frequency above 0.001) were also found in blood, which suggests that blood repertoires may mirror thyroid immune responses. Sample size was not statistically predetermined, and blinding of investigators to group allocation was not performed. In validation, the model predicted progression to ophthalmopathy a median of roughly 6.5 months before onset, with roughly 70% sensitivity and roughly 77% specificity.

This clonotype was recorded a few times. The target of this receptor is not known. No base-level quality is on record; no much larger clone is a single base apart. What was sequenced was blood. This TCR derives from a woman between 35 and 50 years old with Graves' hyperthyroidism.

The nucleotides are TGCAGTGCTAGTGAGGGGAGCTCCTACGAGCAGTACTTC. This sequence encodes CSASEGSSYEQYF. The receptor chain draws on TRBV20-1 and TRBJ2-7; the D gene could be TRBD1 or TRBD2, each one agreeing over 5 bases. The CDR3, cysteine through phenylalanine, is 13 amino acids long. Only the CDR3 DNA stays, 39 bases, in frame from base 1. Sequences DFQATT (CDR1) and SNEGSKA (CDR2) are obtained from the germline V gene (reference sequence). The junction shows trimming of 3 bases on V and 0 bases on J, plus 9 bases between the germline ends.